A single sample gave rise to the 27 T cell receptor beta chains below, sequenced in a study of T-cell reconstitution after alpha-beta-depleted transplantation in children. It was with unique molecular identifiers that the TCRbeta library was prepared. From the PCR reads, TCRdb called clonotypes with MiXCR, one entry per CDR3 protein. Of around 300,000 distinct CDR3 sequences in the sample, approximately 23% were seen once. Material: PBMCs, mostly from graft donor cells, obtained 180 days after TCRalphabeta/CD19-depleted stem cell transplant. The receptors shown here come from a male patient under 18 who had a stem cell transplant for acute lymphoblastic leukemia, so the T cells may come from the graft donor.

Sample share makes this clonotype medium-sized. The V gene is TRBV7-9, the J gene TRBJ1-2; TRBD1 aligns across 7 bases. In germline, CDR1 is SEHNR, CDR2 FQNEAQ (reference sequence). This CDR3 is 14 amino acids long. J lost 4 bases, V lost 2 bases, and 4 bases had no gene match. The CDR3 DNA sequence: TGTGCCAGCAGCTTAACGGGACAGCGCTATGGCTACACCTTC. Translated, it gives CASSLTGQRYGYTF.

The genes are TRBV20-1 and TRBJ2-7; 11 bases map to TRBD2. After removal of 3 bases from V and 6 bases from J, the junction contained 16 bases not matched to a gene. CDR1 DFQATT and CDR2 SNEGSKA come from the germline V gene (reference sequence). This CDR3 contains 17 residues. Here the CDR3 reads CSARGLADPHIRFEQYF. As DNA, the CDR3 is TGCAGTGCTAGGGGACTAGCGGATCCCCACATTCGGTTCGAGCAGTACTTC.

V and J are TRBV12-3 or TRBV12-4 and TRBJ2-5; D is unclear. The CDR3 totals 11 residues. Trimming cost V 5 bases and J 5 bases, with 6 bases left between them. Here the CDR3 DNA reads TGTGCCAGCAGTGTATGGGAGACCCAGTACTTC. This translates into CASSVWETQYF.

The rearrangement links TRBV20-1 to TRBJ1-1, with TRBD1 matching over 10 bases. V lost 5 bases to trimming and J lost 5 bases; unmatched junction nucleotides: 5. Germline CDR1 is DFQATT and CDR2 is SNEGSKA (reference sequence). The CDR3 runs 13 residues. This CDR3 reads CSAFKGQGTEAFF. The CDR3 region has the DNA TGCAGTGCTTTTAAGGGACAGGGGACTGAAGCTTTCTTT.

This clonotype was detected many times. V gene TRBV12-3 or TRBV12-4 combines with J gene TRBJ2-5; D possibly matches TRBD1 or TRBD2 (5 bases each). V lost 1 base, J lost 5 bases, and 8 bases lay in between. The CDR3 totals 13 residues. The CDR3 DNA reads as TGTGCCAGCAGTTTAGGGGGGTGGGAGACCCAGTACTTC. Translating gives CASSLGGWETQYF.

This clonotype was detected only a few times. The chain combines TRBV3-1 with TRBJ2-3; 9 nucleotides match TRBD2. V trimming: 1 base; J trimming: 4 bases; junction bases outside the gene matches: 9. CDR3 length: 17 residues. Germline loops: CDR1 LGHDT, CDR2 YNNKEL (reference sequence). DNA for the CDR3: TGTGCCAGCAGCCAAGGATTGGGACTAGCTATCTCAGATACGCAGTATTTT. The encoded protein is CASSQGLGLAISDTQYF.

This clonotype has at least ten counts. The rearrangement links TRBV20-1 to TRBJ1-1; D unclear. With 0 bases removed from V and 0 bases from J, the gap between germline ends came to 11 bases. This CDR3 comprises 15 residues. The germline V gene has CDR1 DFQATT and CDR2 SNEGSKA (reference sequence). CDR3 loop: CSARDPSLMNTEAFF. The CDR3 DNA sequence: TGCAGTGCTAGAGATCCCTCATTGATGAACACTGAAGCTTTCTTT.

This clonotype has just one count. V usage is TRBV6-1 and J usage is TRBJ1-3; 9 nucleotides align to TRBD1. J lost 16 bases, V lost 0 bases, and 4 bases had no gene match. Germline V gene lookup returns CDR1 MNHNS and CDR2 SASEGT. This CDR3 is 12 amino acids long. CDR3 protein: CASSEARQGDYF. As DNA, the CDR3 is TGTGCCAGCAGTGAAGCCCGACAGGGGGATTATTTT.

A few counts support this clonotype. J is TRBJ2-2 and V is TRBV15, with 9 bases that match TRBD1. The CDR3 sequence is 15 residues long. The germline CDR1 and CDR2 sequences are LNHNV and YYDKDF (reference sequence). Germline trimming cut 1 base from V and 5 bases from J; bases unmatched to any gene: 2. Here the CDR3 DNA reads TGTGCCACCAGCAGAGGGACAGGGGCGACCGGGGAGCTGTTTTTT. The encoded protein is CATSRGTGATGELFF. The full variable domain, rest sourced from reference TRBV15 and TRBJ2-2, is DAMVIQNPRYQVTQFGKPVTLSCSQTLNHNVMYWYQQKSSQAPKLLFHYYDKDFNNEADTPDNFQSRRPNTSFCFLDIRSPGLGDTAMYLCATSRGTGATGELFFGEGSRLTVL.

The chain links TRBV11-1 to TRBJ2-1; D gene unclear. Germline-derived CDR1 and CDR2 are SGHAT and FQDESV (reference sequence). There are 12 residues in the CDR3. Trimming shortened V by 5 bases and J by 15 bases, and 17 bases separated the two germline ends. The CDR3 sequence: CASSQLLGILFF. CDR3 bases: TGTGCCAGCAGCCAACTCCTGGGAATACTGTTCTTC.

The chain combines TRBV12-3 or TRBV12-4 with TRBJ2-1; 13 bases align to TRBD2. The CDR3 is 17 residues long. Trimming at V came to 2 bases and at J to 7 bases, leaving 8 bases not matched to a gene. In DNA form, the CDR3 reads TGTGCCAGCAGTTTACGGACTAGCGGGAGTGTGGGGAATGAGCAGTTCTTC. It specifies CASSLRTSGSVGNEQFF.

This CDR3 reads CSSRYEQYF. The DNA for the CDR3 is TGCAGCTCCCGGTACGAGCAGTACTTC. This rearrangement joins TRBV29-1 to TRBJ2-7; no clear D. CDR3 length: 9 residues. The V gene's germline CDR1 is SQVTM and CDR2 ANQGSEA. V gave up 8 bases and J gave up 4 bases, with 6 bases separating them.

The chain employs TRBV5-6 and TRBJ2-7; 10 positions match TRBD2. The length of the CDR3 is 18 residues. The junction had 9 bases not matched to a gene; V was cut back by 0 bases and J by 0 bases. CDR1 SGHDT and CDR2 YYEEEE come from the germline V gene. The CDR3 DNA is TGTGCCAGCAGCTTGGGACTAGCGGGCTACAAAACCTCCTACGAGCAGTACTTC. This gives the protein CASSLGLAGYKTSYEQYF.

CDR3 sequence: CASSWNYEQYF. The CDR3 bases are TGTGCCAGCAGCTGGAACTACGAGCAGTACTTC. This sequence joins TRBV11-1 and TRBJ2-7, with D uncertain. The CDR3 is 11 residues long. Trimming removed 4 bases at V and 3 bases at J, with 4 bases between. CDR1 is SGHAT, CDR2 FQDESV, per germline (reference sequence).

This clonotype was seen only a few times. This sequence joins TRBV20-1 and TRBJ2-2; D possibly matches TRBD1 or TRBD2 (5 bases each). This CDR3 region has 15 residues. Germline loops: CDR1 DFQATT, CDR2 SNEGSKA (reference sequence). The V gene lost 3 bases and the J gene lost 5 bases, with 16 bases spanning the gap. The CDR3 reads CSASVNFGGTGELFF. Written as DNA, the CDR3 is TGCAGTGCTAGTGTGAATTTTGGGGGAACCGGGGAGCTGTTTTTT.

The chain has TRBV25-1 and TRBJ2-3; 13 positions match TRBD2. This CDR3 region has 18 residues. V shed 1 base, J shed 2 bases, and the junction held 6 bases outside the gene matches. Germline CDR1 and CDR2: MGHDK and SYGVNS. CDR3 sequence reads: CASSESWTSGSVTDTQYF. In nucleotides, the CDR3 is TGTGCCAGCAGTGAATCCTGGACTAGCGGGAGTGTCACAGATACGCAGTATTTT.

This clonotype has a handful of counts. This chain joins TRBV7-9 and TRBJ2-7; 7 bases match TRBD1. CDR1 and CDR2 from the germline V gene are SEHNR and FQNEAQ (reference sequence). CDR3 length: 14 residues. V was clipped by 5 bases and J by 3 bases; unmatched bases: 7. The CDR3 is CASSAVGQLYEQYF. For the CDR3, the DNA is TGTGCCAGCAGCGCGGTGGGACAGCTCTACGAGCAGTACTTC.

The table lists this clonotype with a few counts. The chain joins TRBV6-5 to TRBJ2-1; 7 bases match TRBD2. The germline CDR1 and CDR2 sequences are MNHEY and SVGAGI. The CDR3 sequence is 17 residues long. V dropped 2 bases and J dropped 2; count of bases not matched to a gene: 9. The CDR3: CASSYGGSSGPYNEQFF. DNA of the CDR3: TGTGCCAGCAGTTACGGAGGGTCTAGCGGACCCTACAATGAGCAGTTCTTC.

This clonotype came up a few times. The chain employs TRBV9 and TRBJ2-7; unclear D gene. In germline, CDR1 is SGDLS, CDR2 YYNGEE. The CDR3 covers 14 residues. V lost 0 bases to trimming and J lost 3 bases, with 10 bases between them. The CDR3: CASSVAGRFYEQYF. CDR3 nucleotide sequence: TGTGCCAGCAGCGTAGCGGGCAGGTTCTACGAGCAGTACTTC.

The chain combines TRBV21-1 with TRBJ2-5; the D segment call TRBD2 is taken from the table without a DNA check. TRBV21-1 is recorded as a pseudogene. The CDR3 consists of 16 residues. The CDR3 region has the DNA TGTGCCAGCAGCACCGGACTAGCGGGAGTGGGAGAGACCCAGTACTTC. Encoded protein: CASSTGLAGVGETQYF.

The table lists this clonotype with a few counts. The chain joins TRBV5-1 to TRBJ2-7; 10 bases fit TRBD2. The CDR3 contains 19 residues. Germline V gives CDR1 SGHRS, CDR2 YFSETQ. Unmatched junction bases numbered 13, after V lost 0 bases and J lost 1 base. The CDR3 sequence is CASSLGGLGLAMKSYEQYF. DNA of the CDR3: TGCGCCAGCAGCTTGGGAGGGTTGGGACTAGCGATGAAGTCCTACGAGCAGTACTTC.

The chain combines TRBV6-5 with TRBJ1-3, with D tentatively TRBD1 (5 bases). Germline V gene sequence: CDR1 MNHEY, CDR2 SVGAGI. Trimming took 0 bases from V and 7 from J, leaving 7 bases between them. The CDR3 runs to 13 residues. In DNA form, the CDR3 reads TGTGCCAGCAGTTACTCTTGGGGGAACACCATATATTTT. This encodes CASSYSWGNTIYF.

This chain links TRBV27 with TRBJ2-3; 11 bases map to TRBD2. The CDR3 covers 16 residues. The V gene's germline CDR1 is MNHEY and CDR2 SMNVEV (reference sequence). V was clipped by 6 bases and J by 4 bases; unmatched bases: 9. DNA of the CDR3: TGTGCCAGCAGAGCTACTAGCGGGAGATTCGCAGATACGCAGTATTTT. As protein: CASRATSGRFADTQYF.

This clonotype has more than one count but fewer than ten. The genes are TRBV12-3 or TRBV12-4 and TRBJ2-2; TRBD1 might be the D (6 bases). This CDR3 is built from 16 residues. The germline V and J ends were trimmed by 6 bases and 2 bases, with 16 bases remaining between them. The CDR3 DNA is TGTGCCAGCAGCCCAGGACAGACCCTAAACACCGGGGAGCTGTTTTTT. Translation: CASSPGQTLNTGELFF.

The rearrangement links TRBV12-3 or TRBV12-4 to TRBJ2-5, with TRBD1 matching over 7 bases. This CDR3 is built from 16 residues. J gave up 2 bases and V 6 bases, and 12 bases lay outside the gene matches. CDR3 loop: CASSPLLRQGQETQYF. The CDR3 nucleotides are TGTGCCAGCAGCCCGCTCCTAAGACAGGGTCAAGAGACCCAGTACTTC.

This rearrangement joins TRBV20-1 to TRBJ2-7; 14 nucleotides line up with TRBD2. The CDR3 consists of 15 residues. Germline loops: CDR1 DFQATT, CDR2 SNEGSKA (reference sequence). Trimming took 3 bases from V and 9 from J; bases not matched to a gene: 10. This chain's CDR3 is CSASPGLAGAFSQYF. CDR3 DNA sequence: TGCAGTGCTAGCCCGGGACTAGCGGGAGCGTTCTCGCAGTACTTC.

This clonotype showed up just once. The chain has TRBV5-4 and TRBJ2-3; 14 nucleotides align to TRBD2. The CDR3 sequence is 18 residues long. The J segment lost 3 bases and the V segment lost 4 bases, leaving 10 bases of the junction unmatched. Per the germline V gene, CDR1 is SGHNT and CDR2 is YYREEE (reference sequence). The DNA for the CDR3 is TGTGCCAGCAGCCTGACCCGACTAGCGGGAGGGAAAACAGATACGCAGTATTTT. Residues: CASSLTRLAGGKTDTQYF. Variable domain in full (rest from reference TRBV5-4 and TRBJ2-3): ETGVTQSPTHLIKTRGQQVTLRCSSQSGHNTVSWYQQALGQGPQFIFQYYREEENGRGNFPPRFSGLQFPNYSSELNVNALELDDSALYLCASSLTRLAGGKTDTQYFGPGTRLTVL.